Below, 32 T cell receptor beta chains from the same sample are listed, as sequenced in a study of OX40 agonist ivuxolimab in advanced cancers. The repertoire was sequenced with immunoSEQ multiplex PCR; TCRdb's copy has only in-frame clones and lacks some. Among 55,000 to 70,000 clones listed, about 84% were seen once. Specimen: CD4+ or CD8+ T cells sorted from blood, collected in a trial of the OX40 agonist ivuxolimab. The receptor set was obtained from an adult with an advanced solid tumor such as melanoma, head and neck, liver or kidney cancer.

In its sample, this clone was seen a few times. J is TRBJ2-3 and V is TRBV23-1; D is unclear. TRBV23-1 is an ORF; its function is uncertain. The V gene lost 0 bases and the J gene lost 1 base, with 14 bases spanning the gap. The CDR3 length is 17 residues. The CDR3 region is CASSQSLRAEGTDTQYF. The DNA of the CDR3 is TGCGCCAGCAGTCAATCTCTAAGGGCCGAGGGCACAGATACGCAGTATTTT.

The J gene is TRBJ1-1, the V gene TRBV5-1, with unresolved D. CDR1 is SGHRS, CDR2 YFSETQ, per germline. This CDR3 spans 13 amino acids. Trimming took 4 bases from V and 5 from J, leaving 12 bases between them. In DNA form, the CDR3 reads TGCGCCAGCAGCCCGGCGAGGTTGACTGAAGCTTTCTTT. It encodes CASSPARLTEAFF.

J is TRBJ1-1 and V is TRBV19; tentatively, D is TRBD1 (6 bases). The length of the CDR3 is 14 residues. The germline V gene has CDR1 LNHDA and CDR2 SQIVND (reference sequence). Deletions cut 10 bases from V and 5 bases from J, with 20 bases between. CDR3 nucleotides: TGTGCCACCGGTCTAAGGGGGGCTAGTACTGAAGCTTTCTTT. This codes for CATGLRGASTEAFF.

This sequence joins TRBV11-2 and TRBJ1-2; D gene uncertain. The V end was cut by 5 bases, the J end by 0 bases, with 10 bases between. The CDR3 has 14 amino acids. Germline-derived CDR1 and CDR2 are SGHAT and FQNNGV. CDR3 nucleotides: TGTGCCAGCAGCCCAGGAAATTCTAACTATGGCTACACCTTC. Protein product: CASSPGNSNYGYTF.

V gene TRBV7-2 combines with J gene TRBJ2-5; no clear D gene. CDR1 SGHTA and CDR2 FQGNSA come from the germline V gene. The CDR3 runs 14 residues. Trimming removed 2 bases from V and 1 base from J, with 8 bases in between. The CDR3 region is CASSLSVGQETQYF. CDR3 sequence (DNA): TGTGCCAGCAGCTTATCGGTAGGCCAAGAGACCCAGTACTTC.

CDR3 nucleotides: TGTGCCAGCTCACCACGGAAGGCGGGGTACAACGAGCAGTACTTC. Translating gives CASSPRKAGYNEQYF. The chain employs TRBV18 and TRBJ2-7; tentatively, D is TRBD2 (6 bases). This CDR3 region has 15 residues. Trimming shortened V by 1 base and J by 5 bases, and 15 bases separated the two germline ends. Germline V gene data show CDR1 as KGHSH and CDR2 as LQKENI.

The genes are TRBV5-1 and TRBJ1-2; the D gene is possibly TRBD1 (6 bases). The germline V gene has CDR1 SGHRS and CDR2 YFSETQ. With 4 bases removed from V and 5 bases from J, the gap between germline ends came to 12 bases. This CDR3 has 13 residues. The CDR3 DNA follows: TGCGCCAGCAGCGCATCAGGGGTTTATGGCTACACCTTC. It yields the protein CASSASGVYGYTF.

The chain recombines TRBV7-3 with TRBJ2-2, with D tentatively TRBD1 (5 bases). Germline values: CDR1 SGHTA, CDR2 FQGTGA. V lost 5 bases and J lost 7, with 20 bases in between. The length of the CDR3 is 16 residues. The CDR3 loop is CASSPPGSGAHGELFF. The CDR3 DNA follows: TGTGCCAGCAGCCCCCCAGGTTCTGGGGCCCACGGGGAGCTGTTTTTT.

The CDR3 protein is CASSRGQSNQPQHF. DNA for the CDR3: TGTGCCAGCAGTCGCGGACAGAGCAATCAGCCCCAGCATTTT. The chain recombines TRBV27 with TRBJ1-5, with a possible D match to TRBD1 (6 bases). This CDR3 is built from 14 residues. V gave up 5 bases and J gave up 1 base, with 9 bases separating them. CDR1 is MNHEY and CDR2 is SMNVEV in the germline V gene (reference sequence).

CDR3 in amino acids: CASSRVGAREQYF. The CDR3 DNA reads as TGTGCCAGCAGCCGAGTTGGGGCGCGGGAGCAGTACTTC. J is TRBJ2-7 and V is TRBV14; the D gene is possibly TRBD1 (5 bases). This CDR3 comprises 13 residues. Trimming left V 4 bases short and J 7 bases short, with 14 bases between. CDR1 and CDR2 from the germline V gene are SGHDN and FVKESK.

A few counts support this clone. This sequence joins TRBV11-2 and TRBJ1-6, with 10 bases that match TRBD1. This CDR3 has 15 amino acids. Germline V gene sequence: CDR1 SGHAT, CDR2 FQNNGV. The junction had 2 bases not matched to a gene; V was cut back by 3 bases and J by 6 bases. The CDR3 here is CASSFGTGVNSPLHF. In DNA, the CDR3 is TGTGCCAGCAGCTTCGGGACAGGGGTTAATTCACCCCTCCACTTT.

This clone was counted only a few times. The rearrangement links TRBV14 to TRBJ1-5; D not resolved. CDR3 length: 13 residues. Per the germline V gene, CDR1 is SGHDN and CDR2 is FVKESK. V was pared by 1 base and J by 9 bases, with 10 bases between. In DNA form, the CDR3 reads TGTGCCAGCAGCCAAGGGTGGATGCGGCCCCAGCATTTT. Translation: CASSQGWMRPQHF.

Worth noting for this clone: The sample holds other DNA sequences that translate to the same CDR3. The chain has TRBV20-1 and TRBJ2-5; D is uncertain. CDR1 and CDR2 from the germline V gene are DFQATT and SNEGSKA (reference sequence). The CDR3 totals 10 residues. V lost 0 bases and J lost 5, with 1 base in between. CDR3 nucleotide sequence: TGCAGTGCTAGAGAGGAGACCCAGTACTTC. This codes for CSAREETQYF.

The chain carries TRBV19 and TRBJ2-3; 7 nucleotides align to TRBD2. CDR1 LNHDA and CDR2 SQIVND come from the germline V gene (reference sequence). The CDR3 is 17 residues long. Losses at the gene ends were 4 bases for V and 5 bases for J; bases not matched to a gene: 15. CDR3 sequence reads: CASSTELATKRGDTQYF. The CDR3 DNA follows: TGTGCCAGTAGTACCGAACTAGCGACAAAGCGGGGAGATACGCAGTATTTT.

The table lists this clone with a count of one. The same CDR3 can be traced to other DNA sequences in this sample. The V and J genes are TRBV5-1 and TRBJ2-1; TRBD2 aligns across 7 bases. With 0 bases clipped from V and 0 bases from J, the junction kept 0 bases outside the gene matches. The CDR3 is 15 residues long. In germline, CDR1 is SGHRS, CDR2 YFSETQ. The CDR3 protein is CASSLGGSSYNEQFF. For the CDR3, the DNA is TGCGCCAGCAGCTTGGGCGGGAGCTCCTACAATGAGCAGTTCTTC.

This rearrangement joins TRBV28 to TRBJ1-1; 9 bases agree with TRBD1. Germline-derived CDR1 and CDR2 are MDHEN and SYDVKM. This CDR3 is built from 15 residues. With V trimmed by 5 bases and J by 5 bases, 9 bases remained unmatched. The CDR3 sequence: CASSGMTGGKTEAFF. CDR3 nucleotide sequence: TGTGCCAGCAGTGGGATGACAGGGGGTAAAACTGAAGCTTTCTTT.

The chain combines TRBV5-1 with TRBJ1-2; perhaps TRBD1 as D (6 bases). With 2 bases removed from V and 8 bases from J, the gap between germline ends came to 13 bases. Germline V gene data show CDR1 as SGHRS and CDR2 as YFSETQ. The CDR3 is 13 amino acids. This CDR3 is CASSFSGALGYTF. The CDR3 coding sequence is TGCGCCAGCAGCTTTTCGGGGGCGCTGGGCTACACCTTC.

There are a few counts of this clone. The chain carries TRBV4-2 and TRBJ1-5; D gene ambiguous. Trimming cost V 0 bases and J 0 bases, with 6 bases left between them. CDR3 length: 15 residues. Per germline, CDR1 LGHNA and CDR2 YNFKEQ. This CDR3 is CASSQDAGSNQPQHF. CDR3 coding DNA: TGTGCCAGCAGCCAAGACGCGGGTAGCAATCAGCCCCAGCATTTT.

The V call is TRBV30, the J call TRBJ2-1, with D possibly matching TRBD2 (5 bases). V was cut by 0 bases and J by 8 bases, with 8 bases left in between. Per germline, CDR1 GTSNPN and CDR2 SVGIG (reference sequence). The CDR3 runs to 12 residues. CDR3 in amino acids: CAWSVRGDEQFF. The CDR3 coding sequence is TGTGCCTGGAGTGTCCGGGGAGATGAGCAGTTCTTC.

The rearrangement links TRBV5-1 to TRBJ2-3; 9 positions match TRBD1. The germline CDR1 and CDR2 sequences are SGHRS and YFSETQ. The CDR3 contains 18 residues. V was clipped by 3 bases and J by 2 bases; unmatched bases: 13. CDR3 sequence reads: CASSSQSRGTGNTDTQYF. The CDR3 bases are TGCGCCAGCAGCTCGCAAAGTCGTGGGACAGGGAACACAGATACGCAGTATTTT.

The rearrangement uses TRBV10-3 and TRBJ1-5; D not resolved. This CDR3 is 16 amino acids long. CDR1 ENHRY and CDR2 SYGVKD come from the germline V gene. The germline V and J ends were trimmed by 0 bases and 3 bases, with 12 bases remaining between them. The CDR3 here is CAISESIAGYNQPQHF. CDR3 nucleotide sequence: TGTGCCATCAGTGAGTCTATAGCTGGTTACAATCAGCCCCAGCATTTT.

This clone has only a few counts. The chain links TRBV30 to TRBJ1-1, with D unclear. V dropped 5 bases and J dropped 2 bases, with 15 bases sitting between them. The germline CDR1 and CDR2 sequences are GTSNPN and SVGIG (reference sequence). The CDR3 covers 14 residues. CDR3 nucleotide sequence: TGTGCCTGGTGTCCAATAGGGCGAAACACTGAAGCTTTCTTT. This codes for CAWCPIGRNTEAFF.

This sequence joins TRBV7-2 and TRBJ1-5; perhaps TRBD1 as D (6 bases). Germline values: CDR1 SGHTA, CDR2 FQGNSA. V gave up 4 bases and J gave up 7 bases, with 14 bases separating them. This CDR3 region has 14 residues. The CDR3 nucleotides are TGTGCCAGCAGCTCAACTCTACAGGGCCAGCCCCAGCATTTT. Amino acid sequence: CASSSTLQGQPQHF. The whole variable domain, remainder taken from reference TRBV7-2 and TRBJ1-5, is GAGVSQSPSNKVTEKGKDVELRCDPISGHTALYWYRQSLGQGLEFLIYFQGNSAPDKSGLPSDRFSAERTGGSVSTLTIQRTQQEDSAVYLCASSSTLQGQPQHFGDGTRLSIL.

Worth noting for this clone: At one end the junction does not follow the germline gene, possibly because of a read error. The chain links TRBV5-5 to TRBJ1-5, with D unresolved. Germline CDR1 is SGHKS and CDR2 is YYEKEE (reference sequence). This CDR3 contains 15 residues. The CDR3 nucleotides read TGCGCCAGCAGCCAAGACGGTCATAGCAATCAGCCCCAGCATTTT. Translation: CASSQDGHSNQPQHF.

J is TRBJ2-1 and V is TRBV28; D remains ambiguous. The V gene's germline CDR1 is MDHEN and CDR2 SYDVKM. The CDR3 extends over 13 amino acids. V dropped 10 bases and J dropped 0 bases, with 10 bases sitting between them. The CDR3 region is CAIQPSSYNEQFF. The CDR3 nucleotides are TGTGCCATACAGCCGAGCTCCTACAATGAGCAGTTCTTC.

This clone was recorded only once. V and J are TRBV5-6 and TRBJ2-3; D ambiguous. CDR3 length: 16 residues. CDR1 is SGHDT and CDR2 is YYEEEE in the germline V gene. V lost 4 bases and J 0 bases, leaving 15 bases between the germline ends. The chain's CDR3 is CASSPVGISSTDTQYF. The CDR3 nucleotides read TGTGCCAGCAGCCCTGTTGGGATCTCTAGCACAGATACGCAGTATTTT.

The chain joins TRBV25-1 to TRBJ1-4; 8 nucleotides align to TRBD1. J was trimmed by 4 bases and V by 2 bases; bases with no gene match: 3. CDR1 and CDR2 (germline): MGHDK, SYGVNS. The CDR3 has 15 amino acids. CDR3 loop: CASSERQGINEKLFF. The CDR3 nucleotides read TGTGCCAGCAGTGAACGACAGGGGATTAATGAAAAACTGTTTTTT.

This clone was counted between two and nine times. The DNA for the CDR3 is TGTGCCAGCAGCGTAGATCGAGGGAGGTACGCGGAAGAGACCCAGTACTTC. Protein sequence: CASSVDRGRYAEETQYF. This chain links TRBV9 with TRBJ2-5, with a weak D call TRBD2 (6 bases). The CDR3 runs 17 residues. Germline loops: CDR1 SGDLS, CDR2 YYNGEE. V lost 0 bases, J lost 3 bases, and 18 bases lay in between.

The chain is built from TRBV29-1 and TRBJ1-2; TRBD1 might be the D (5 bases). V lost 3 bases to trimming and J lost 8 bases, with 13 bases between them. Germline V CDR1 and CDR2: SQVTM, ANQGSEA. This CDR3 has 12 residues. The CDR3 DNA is TGCAGCGTTGAGGAGGGCGGGGACGGCTACACCTTC. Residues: CSVEEGGDGYTF.

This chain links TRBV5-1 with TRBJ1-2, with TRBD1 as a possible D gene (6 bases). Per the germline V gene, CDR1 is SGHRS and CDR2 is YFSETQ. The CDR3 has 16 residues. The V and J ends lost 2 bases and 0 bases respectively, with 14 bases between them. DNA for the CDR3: TGCGCCAGCAGCTTCAGGGGCGAGATTCCTAACTATGGCTACACCTTC. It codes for CASSFRGEIPNYGYTF.

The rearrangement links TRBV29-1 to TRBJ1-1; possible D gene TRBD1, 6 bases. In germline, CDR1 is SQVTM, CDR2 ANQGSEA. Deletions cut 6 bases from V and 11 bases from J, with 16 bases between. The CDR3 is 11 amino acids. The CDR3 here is CSVADSVWAFF. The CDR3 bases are TGCAGCGTCGCGGACAGTGTCTGGGCTTTCTTT. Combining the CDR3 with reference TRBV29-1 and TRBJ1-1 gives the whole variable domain SAVISQKPSRDICQRGTSLTIQCQVDSQVTMMFWYRQQPGQSLTLIATANQGSEATYESGFVIDKFPISRPNLTFSTLTVSNMSPEDSSIYLCSVADSVWAFFGQGTRLTVV.

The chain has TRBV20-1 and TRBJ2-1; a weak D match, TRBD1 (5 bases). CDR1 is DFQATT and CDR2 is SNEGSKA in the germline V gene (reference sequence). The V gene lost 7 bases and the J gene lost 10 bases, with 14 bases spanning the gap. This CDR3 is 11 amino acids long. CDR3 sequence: CSVLWGLEQFF. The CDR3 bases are TGCAGTGTTCTTTGGGGCCTCGAGCAGTTCTTC.